This TCR beta chain was profiled in a study of shared clonotypes between healthy human individuals. Study summary: Three plates each covered CD4 naive and memory; CD8 naive two, CD8 memory one.

This CDR3 is built from 13 residues. V lost 1 base and J 1 base, leaving 7 bases between the germline ends. Germline-derived CDR1 and CDR2 are GTSNPN and SVGIG (reference sequence). Sequencing was performed with immunoSEQ multiplex PCR; in TCRdb, only in-frame clones are kept and a portion is missing. The table has about 2 million clones, 85% to 95% seen once. About this clone itself: Other DNA variants within this sample encode the same CDR3.

The chain is built from TRBV30 and TRBJ2-5; D gene unclear. The sequencing sample was made of naive CD4+ T cells sorted from blood. Subset here: CD45RA+ positively selected. The clonotype comes from a man aged 18 to 35 in good health. The CDR3 nucleotides read TGTGCCTGGAGTGCGGGCCTCCAAGAGACCCAGTACTTC. It translates to CAWSAGLQETQYF.